The 21 T cell receptor beta chains below were found in one sample sequenced in a study of beta chain features in type 1 diabetes. Findings and caveats of the study: Within each of all four CD4+ subsets, Type 1 diabetes patients had TCRB CDR3s that were moderately but significantly shorter.

No antigen has been identified for these receptors. The investigators reverse transcribed all of the isolated RNA, so they sequenced expressed TCRB transcripts. The protocol was immunoSEQ multiplex PCR, while the TCRdb copy is restricted to in-frame clones and leaves out a portion. This table has around 600,000 clones, around 12% appearing once. The sequenced sample consisted of naive CD4+ T cells from blood. The receptor set was obtained from a man under 40 with type 1 diabetes.

This clone was detected a few times. This rearrangement joins TRBV19 to TRBJ1-1; D is undetermined. V shed 4 bases and J shed 3 bases, with 9 bases lying between them. CDR1 LNHDA and CDR2 SQIVND come from the germline V gene (reference sequence). The CDR3 extends over 13 amino acids. CDR3 sequence: CASSTHIDTEAFF. CDR3 in DNA: TGTGCCAGTAGTACCCACATCGACACTGAAGCTTTCTTT.

V usage is TRBV5-1 and J usage is TRBJ2-1; 10 positions agree with TRBD1. The V and J ends lost 6 bases and 7 bases, in that order; junction bases with no gene match: 4. Germline lookup yields CDR1 SGHRS and CDR2 YFSETQ. CDR3 length: 13 residues. CDR3 region: CASNGQGGNEQFF. The CDR3 bases are TGCGCCAGCAACGGACAGGGGGGTAATGAGCAGTTCTTC.

This rearrangement joins TRBV2 to TRBJ1-5, with unresolved D. The V gene lost 3 bases and the J gene lost 4 bases, with 16 bases spanning the gap. The CDR3 covers 16 residues. CDR1 and CDR2 from the germline V gene are SNHLY and FYNNEI. CDR3 nucleotide sequence: TGTGCCAGCAGTGATGCCCGGAGGAATTGGAATCAGCCCCAGCATTTT. Encoded protein: CASSDARRNWNQPQHF.

This clone was detected a few times. V gene TRBV4-2 combines with J gene TRBJ2-2; D is unresolved. Per germline, CDR1 LGHNA and CDR2 YNFKEQ. V shed 4 bases and J shed 4 bases, with 7 bases lying between them. The CDR3 is 13 residues long. For the CDR3, the DNA is TGTGCCAGCAGCCCAACAGCCACCGGGGAGCTGTTTTTT. Translation: CASSPTATGELFF.

This clone has just a few counts. This sequence joins TRBV18 and TRBJ2-1; unclear D gene. CDR1 is KGHSH and CDR2 is LQKENI in the germline V gene. The CDR3 totals 13 residues. V gave up 1 base and J gave up 10 bases, with 11 bases separating them. The CDR3 sequence: CASSPLSDAEQFF. The CDR3, as DNA: TGTGCCAGCTCACCACTGTCAGACGCAGAGCAGTTCTTC.

Only a few counts were recorded for this clone. The rearrangement uses TRBV30 and TRBJ2-1; D not certain. The CDR3 length is 13 residues. Germline CDR1 reads GTSNPN; CDR2 reads SVGIG (reference sequence). V was pared by 0 bases and J by 5 bases, with 8 bases between. CDR3 residues: CAWSVGRNNEQFF. CDR3 in DNA: TGTGCCTGGAGTGTCGGACGTAACAATGAGCAGTTCTTC.

The CDR3 coding sequence is TGTGCCAGCAGTGGTTCAGCTTTCTTT. This sequence encodes CASSGSAFF. The gene calls are TRBV6-1 and TRBJ1-1, with no clear D. V lost 4 bases and J 10 bases, leaving 4 bases between the germline ends. Germline V gene data show CDR1 as MNHNS and CDR2 as SASEGT. This CDR3 spans 9 amino acids.

V gene TRBV19 combines with J gene TRBJ2-7, with D possibly being TRBD2 (5 bases). Germline assignment: CDR1 LNHDA and CDR2 SQIVND (reference sequence). CDR3 length: 14 residues. Deletions cut 7 bases from V and 4 bases from J, with 17 bases between. CDR3 bases: TGTGCCAGTAAAGGACTGACGGCCCCTTACGAGCAGTACTTC. It is translated as CASKGLTAPYEQYF.

This chain connects TRBV28 to TRBJ1-6; 7 bases match TRBD1. The CDR3 covers 15 residues. Trimming removed 7 bases from V and 4 bases from J; junction bases left unmatched: 7. In germline, CDR1 is MDHEN, CDR2 SYDVKM. The CDR3 loop reads CASIGTESYNSPLHF. The DNA of the CDR3 is TGTGCCAGCATTGGGACAGAGTCTTATAATTCACCCCTCCACTTT. Variable domain in full (rest from reference TRBV28 and TRBJ1-6): DVKVTQSSRYLVKRTGEKVFLECVQDMDHENMFWYRQDPGLGLRLIYFSYDVKMKEKGDIPEGYSVSREKKERFSLILESASTNQTSMYLCASIGTESYNSPLHFGNGTRLTVT.

V and J are TRBV11-3 and TRBJ2-2, with D possibly TRBD1 on 6 matching bases. V dropped 5 bases and J dropped 6 bases, with 13 bases sitting between them. The CDR3 is 14 amino acids. Germline V lookup: CDR1 SGHNT, CDR2 YENEEA. The CDR3 loop is CASSPNQGSGELFF. The CDR3 DNA reads TGTGCCAGCAGCCCAAACCAGGGGTCCGGGGAGCTGTTTTTT.

This clone was recorded a few times. The chain carries TRBV18 and TRBJ2-2, with 7 bases identical to TRBD1. This CDR3 has 15 amino acids. V lost 4 bases and J lost 2; bases outside the gene matches: 4. Germline V lookup: CDR1 KGHSH, CDR2 LQKENI. CDR3: CASSLRDSNTGELFF. The CDR3 nucleotides are TGTGCCAGCTCACTTCGGGACAGCAACACCGGGGAGCTGTTTTTT.

In DNA form, the CDR3 reads TGTGCCAGCAGCCCCCTATATGGTCGAGGAACTGAAGCTTTCTTT. Amino acid sequence: CASSPLYGRGTEAFF. The V gene is TRBV7-2, the J gene TRBJ1-1, with unresolved D. This CDR3 contains 15 residues. Germline CDR1 and CDR2: SGHTA and FQGNSA. V shed 5 bases and J shed 5 bases, with 18 bases lying between them.

V is TRBV4-2 and J is TRBJ1-2; D is ambiguous. Trimming stripped 1 base from V and 7 bases from J, with 10 bases between. The V gene's germline CDR1 is LGHNA and CDR2 YNFKEQ. The CDR3 loop spans 13 amino acids. The CDR3 DNA is TGTGCCAGCAGCCAAGGGGGTATTGGTGGCTACACCTTC. This encodes CASSQGGIGGYTF.

The rearrangement links TRBV6-5 to TRBJ2-5; D may be TRBD2 (5 bases). The CDR3 sequence is 12 residues long. The V end lost 8 bases, the J end lost 7 bases, and 14 bases lay between the germline ends. Germline CDR1 MNHEY, CDR2 SVGAGI. CDR3 sequence reads: CASGKSGPTQYF. As DNA, the CDR3 is TGTGCCAGCGGGAAAAGCGGTCCGACCCAGTACTTC.

The gene calls are TRBV11-3 and TRBJ1-1; tentative D call: TRBD1 (5 bases). Germline loops: CDR1 SGHNT, CDR2 YENEEA. V was shortened by 2 bases and J by 1 base, with 14 bases between the two germline ends. The CDR3 extends over 16 amino acids. CDR3 sequence (DNA): TGTGCCAGCAGCTTACGCGGGGTAGGGACGAACACTGAAGCTTTCTTT. Protein: CASSLRGVGTNTEAFF.

This chain connects TRBV27 to TRBJ2-1; no firm D call. V lost 6 bases to trimming and J lost 11 bases, with 14 bases between them. This CDR3 contains 12 residues. Germline loops: CDR1 MNHEY, CDR2 SMNVEV (reference sequence). The CDR3 DNA is TGTGCCAGCAGCACCACCTCGTTAAAGCAGTTCTTC. This sequence encodes CASSTTSLKQFF.

The V gene is TRBV9, the J gene TRBJ2-5; D remains ambiguous. The germline CDR1 and CDR2 sequences are SGDLS and YYNGEE. CDR3 size: 14 residues. V was trimmed by 0 bases and J by 7 bases, leaving 13 bases between them. DNA of the CDR3: TGTGCCAGCAGCGTAGACAACCACTGGGGGACCCAGTACTTC. Protein product: CASSVDNHWGTQYF.

This clone was counted a few times. The CDR3 DNA sequence: TGCAGCGTCCGGGACAGAAATGAAAAACTGTTTTTT. Translated, it gives CSVRDRNEKLFF. This chain joins TRBV29-1 and TRBJ1-4; the match to TRBD1 covers 7 bases. The germline CDR1 and CDR2 sequences are SQVTM and ANQGSEA. J gave up 5 bases and V 6 bases, and 3 bases lay outside the gene matches. The CDR3 is 12 residues long.

This clone was detected only a few times. The chain recombines TRBV29-1 with TRBJ2-5, with D possibly being TRBD1 (6 bases). Germline V lookup: CDR1 SQVTM, CDR2 ANQGSEA. V was pared by 4 bases and J by 5 bases, with 17 bases between. CDR3 size: 14 residues. The DNA for the CDR3 is TGCAGCGTTGCCGAGGGGGTCGCTCGGGAGACCCAGTACTTC. Residues: CSVAEGVARETQYF.

This clone was seen a few times. J is TRBJ2-1 and V is TRBV5-6; D is possibly TRBD1 (6 bases). V was pared by 0 bases and J by 0 bases, with 7 bases between. Germline assignment: CDR1 SGHDT and CDR2 YYEEEE. The CDR3 length is 15 residues. The DNA of the CDR3 is TGTGCCAGCAGCTTGGTAGGGGGCTCCTACAATGAGCAGTTCTTC. This codes for CASSLVGGSYNEQFF.

There are a few counts of this clone. V and J are TRBV7-2 and TRBJ2-5; no clear D. Trimming stripped 5 bases from V and 1 base from J, with 14 bases between. The CDR3 sequence is 15 residues long. Germline V gives CDR1 SGHTA, CDR2 FQGNSA. In nucleotides, the CDR3 is TGTGCCAGCAGCCCCCTATTGGGTTTCCAAGAGACCCAGTACTTC. It specifies CASSPLLGFQETQYF.